Listed here is a single T cell receptor beta chain. The antigen is undetermined. Per germline, CDR1 SGHNT and CDR2 YENEEA. The trim removed 5 bases at V and 4 bases at J, leaving 5 bases unmatched. The length of the CDR3 is 14 residues. These data belong to a study of identifying expanded T cells in peripheral blood. Findings of the study overall: Technical replicates showed about 1.2 changed clones; around two weeks about 16.4; four weeks 19. Across healthy donors, higher total template counts meant significantly greater roughly two-week count variance.

Collection occurred without any documented infections or immune events in donors. Clones were sequenced by immunoSEQ multiplex PCR, and TCRdb holds only the in-frame ones, with some missing. The repertoire holds about 94,000 clones, with roughly 86% as singletons. Sequenced material: blood. This receptor was obtained from a person aged 18 to 75 in good health. The gene calls are TRBV11-3 and TRBJ1-1, with TRBD1 identical over 9 bases. The CDR3 region is CASSVTTGGTEAFF. CDR3 nucleotide sequence: TGTGCCAGCAGCGTTACGACAGGGGGCACTGAAGCTTTCTTT.